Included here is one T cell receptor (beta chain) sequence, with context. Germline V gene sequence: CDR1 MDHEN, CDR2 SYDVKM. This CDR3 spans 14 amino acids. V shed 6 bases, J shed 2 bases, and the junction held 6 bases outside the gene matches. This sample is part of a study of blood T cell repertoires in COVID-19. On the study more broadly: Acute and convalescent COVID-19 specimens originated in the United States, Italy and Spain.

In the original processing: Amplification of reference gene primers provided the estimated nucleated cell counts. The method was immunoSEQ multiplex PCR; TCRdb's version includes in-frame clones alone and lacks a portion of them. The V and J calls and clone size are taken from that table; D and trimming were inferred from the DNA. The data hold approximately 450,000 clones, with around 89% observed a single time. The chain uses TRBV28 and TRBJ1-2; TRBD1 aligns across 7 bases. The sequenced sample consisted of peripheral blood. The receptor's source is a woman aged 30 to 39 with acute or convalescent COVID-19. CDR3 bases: TGTGCCAGCAGCAAGACAGGGATCAACTATGGCTACACCTTC. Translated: CASSKTGINYGYTF.